This paragraph reports one TCR beta chain. The sample originates from a study of long-term antiretroviral therapy in people with HIV. CDR1 and CDR2 from the germline V gene are SGHAT and FQNNGV. V shed 1 base and J shed 1 base, with 21 bases lying between them. CDR3 length: 19 residues. Version v3.0 of the immunoSEQ assay ran at survey level. Method: immunoSEQ multiplex PCR; TCRdb's copy keeps in-frame clones and lacks some. The sample comprises tens of thousands of clones, over 90% of which are singletons, and about 3% rests with the top ten. The chain couples TRBV11-2 to TRBJ2-3, with a possible D match to TRBD2 (6 bases). The material was unsorted PBMCs, obtained 3.7 years after starting antiretroviral therapy. The clonotype was recovered from a woman aged 45-59 years with HIV. CDR3 nucleotide sequence: TGTGCCAGCAGCTTAGTTCATGGACTAACCGATATCCGCACAGATACGCAGTATTTT. Residues: CASSLVHGLTDIRTDTQYF.